The 5 T cell receptor beta chains listed next were all sequenced from one sample in a study of blood T cell repertoires in COVID-19. Generated by immunoSEQ multiplex PCR, the TCRdb table keeps only in-frame clones and is missing some. The repertoire has more than 200,000 clones, 70% to 90% of them found once; the top ten carry roughly 3%. The specimen was peripheral blood. The receptors here all came from a man aged 30 to 39 with COVID-19, enrolled during active disease.

The rearrangement uses TRBV6-2 or TRBV6-3 and TRBJ1-5; 7 bases are shared with TRBD1. The J segment lost 0 bases and the V segment lost 5 bases, leaving 10 bases of the junction unmatched. There are 17 residues in the CDR3. Germline V CDR1 and CDR2: MNHEY, SVGEGT. The CDR3 coding sequence is TGTGCCAGCAGTCCCCGGGACAGACTAAATAGCAATCAGCCCCAGCATTTT. This sequence encodes CASSPRDRLNSNQPQHF.

The chain joins TRBV6-4 to TRBJ1-1; D is undetermined. The CDR3 is 18 amino acids. Between the trimmed V and J ends, which lost 0 bases and 4 bases, there was a span of 21 bases. Germline values: CDR1 MRHNA, CDR2 SNTAGT. CDR3 sequence (DNA): TGTGCCAGCAGTGACTCTTATGAAGCCCGAGGGTCGGGCACTGAAGCTTTCTTT. This translates into CASSDSYEARGSGTEAFF.

The chain joins TRBV7-6 to TRBJ2-2; D perhaps matches TRBD2 (6 bases). The CDR3 is 14 amino acids. Germline CDR1 SGHVS, CDR2 FNYEAQ. V lost 5 bases and J lost 9, with 16 bases in between. CDR3 region: CASSPGLSYRELFF. CDR3 DNA sequence: TGTGCCAGCAGCCCAGGACTATCCTACAGGGAGCTGTTTTTT.

The genes are TRBV28 and TRBJ2-1; 9 bases line up with TRBD1. CDR1 and CDR2 (germline): MDHEN, SYDVKM. The ends lost 7 bases at V and 7 bases at J; junction bases unmatched: 8. This CDR3 is 14 amino acids long. The CDR3 is CASTRDRVANEQFF. The CDR3 region has the DNA TGTGCCAGCACCCGGGACAGGGTCGCGAATGAGCAGTTCTTC.

CDR3 DNA: TGTGCCAGCTCAACGTTCCGGGTCCTAAGGAATGAAAAACTGTTTTTT. It yields the protein CASSTFRVLRNEKLFF. This sequence joins TRBV18 and TRBJ1-4; D is undetermined. The CDR3 is 16 residues long. Germline-derived CDR1 and CDR2 are KGHSH and LQKENI. The V and J ends lost 5 bases and 5 bases respectively, with 18 bases between them.